The 24 T cell receptor beta chains below all came from one sample that was sequenced in a study of a mutant IDH1 vaccine in newly diagnosed glioma. Time point indicated: week 23, last vaccination. Vaccination comprised doses that each held 300 ug of mutant IDH1 20-mer peptide, plus topical imiquimod. These receptors lack a known antigen. TCRdb keeps only in-frame clones here, not all; method: immunoSEQ multiplex PCR. The table lists tens of thousands of clones, 75% to 85% of them singletons. Source: PBMCs, taken from a glioma patient whose treatment included an IDH1 peptide vaccine. The receptor source for this set is a man aged 40-49 years with glioma.

J is TRBJ2-3 and V is TRBV4-3; TRBD2 is a possible D gene (5 bases). There are 17 residues in the CDR3. Trimming took off 0 bases at V and 1 base at J, with 14 bases between the two ends. Germline values: CDR1 LGHNA, CDR2 YSLEER. DNA of the CDR3: TGCGCCAGCAGCCAAGACTTAGGCTGGCGGGGCACAGATACGCAGTATTTT. It yields the protein CASSQDLGWRGTDTQYF.

Points on this clone: One junction end does not reproduce the germline sequence, and a read error may be involved. The chain recombines TRBV7-3 with TRBJ2-1; 8 bases align to TRBD2. Germline values: CDR1 SGHTA, CDR2 FQGTGA. This CDR3 region has 16 residues. This chain's CDR3 is CASCFRTSILNYEQFF. The DNA for the CDR3 is TGTGCCAGCTGCTTTAGGACTAGCATACTAAACTATGAGCAGTTCTTC.

The J gene is TRBJ2-3, the V gene TRBV5-6; possibly TRBD1 or TRBD2 for D (5 bases each). This CDR3 is 16 amino acids long. V lost 4 bases and J lost 1, with 16 bases in between. In germline, CDR1 is SGHDT, CDR2 YYEEEE. CDR3 amino acids: CASSRLWDGRTDTQYF. CDR3 sequence (DNA): TGTGCCAGCAGCAGACTATGGGACGGACGCACAGATACGCAGTATTTT.

This sequence joins TRBV2 and TRBJ2-4; D perhaps matches TRBD1 (6 bases). Trimming took off 4 bases at V and 9 bases at J, with 22 bases between the two ends. This CDR3 region has 16 residues. From germline, CDR1 is SNHLY and CDR2 FYNNEI. Here the CDR3 reads CASSGWTAGEVFIQYF. The DNA of the CDR3 is TGTGCCAGCAGTGGATGGACAGCCGGAGAGGTATTCATTCAGTACTTC.

This clone is a singleton in its sample. The chain combines TRBV7-2 with TRBJ2-1, with 10 bases matching TRBD1. V shed 4 bases and J 7 bases; nucleotides not matched to a gene: 4. The CDR3 runs to 14 residues. Germline lookup yields CDR1 SGHTA and CDR2 FQGNSA. The CDR3 sequence: CASSSGQGRNEQFF. CDR3 DNA: TGTGCCAGCAGCTCGGGACAGGGGAGGAATGAGCAGTTCTTC. Combining the CDR3 with reference TRBV7-2 and TRBJ2-1 gives the whole variable domain GAGVSQSPSNKVTEKGKDVELRCDPISGHTALYWYRQSLGQGLEFLIYFQGNSAPDKSGLPSDRFSAERTGGSVSTLTIQRTQQEDSAVYLCASSSGQGRNEQFFGPGTRLTVL.

Remarks on this clone: The same CDR3 arises from other DNA sequences in this sample as well. This rearrangement joins TRBV30 to TRBJ2-7; D is undetermined. The ends were cut back, 4 bases at V and 0 bases at J, with 10 bases in the middle. The CDR3 covers 13 residues. Germline V gene lookup returns CDR1 GTSNPN and CDR2 SVGIG (reference sequence). The chain's CDR3 is CAWIRLSSYEQYF. The CDR3 nucleotides read TGTGCCTGGATTCGTTTAAGCTCCTACGAGCAGTACTTC.

J is TRBJ2-1 and V is TRBV5-1, with 11 bases matching TRBD2. The germline V gene encodes CDR1 SGHRS and CDR2 YFSETQ. Trimming removed 2 bases from V and 7 bases from J; junction bases left unmatched: 5. The CDR3 is 15 amino acids. CDR3 sequence (DNA): TGCGCCAGCAGCTTTAGCGGGAGGGACGGGAATGAGCAGTTCTTC. It encodes CASSFSGRDGNEQFF.

This chain links TRBV4-2 with TRBJ2-7, with 9 bases identical to TRBD1. CDR3 length: 15 amino acids. J gave up 3 bases and V 1 base, and 4 bases lay outside the gene matches. Germline CDR1 is LGHNA and CDR2 is YNFKEQ. The CDR3 nucleotides read TGTGCCAGCAGCCAAGTCGAGACAGGGGGCTACGAGCAGTACTTC. Translating it yields CASSQVETGGYEQYF.

The chain has TRBV19 and TRBJ2-5; 10 bases agree with TRBD1. The junction had 4 bases not matched to a gene; V was cut back by 7 bases and J by 5 bases. The CDR3 has 13 residues. The germline V gene encodes CDR1 LNHDA and CDR2 SQIVND (reference sequence). This chain's CDR3 is CASIGQGEETQYF. CDR3 nucleotides: TGTGCCAGTATTGGACAGGGGGAGGAGACCCAGTACTTC.

The CDR3 is CASTRGEGPLTNQPQHF. The CDR3, as DNA: TGTGCCAGCACTCGTGGCGAGGGTCCCCTTACCAATCAGCCCCAGCATTTT. The chain links TRBV7-9 to TRBJ1-5; the D is unclear. This CDR3 has 17 residues. V was trimmed by 7 bases and J by 3 bases, leaving 22 bases between them. CDR1 and CDR2 from the germline V gene are SEHNR and FQNEAQ (reference sequence).

CDR3 in DNA: TGTGCCAGCAGCGTAGGATATGAATCACCCCTCCACTTT. Translating it yields CASSVGYESPLHF. The V gene is TRBV9, the J gene TRBJ1-6; D is unresolved. Looked up from germline, CDR1 is SGDLS and CDR2 is YYNGEE. The CDR3 covers 13 residues. Trimming took off 0 bases at V and 10 bases at J, with 8 bases between the two ends.

The genes are TRBV4-2 and TRBJ2-1; 7 nucleotides align to TRBD2. The V segment lost 6 bases and the J segment 8 bases; nucleotides outside the gene matches: 10. This CDR3 has 14 amino acids. Germline CDR1 is LGHNA and CDR2 is YNFKEQ. Written as DNA, the CDR3 is TGTGCCAGCAGGGCTGGGGGGGAGGGCGATGAGCAGTTCTTC. Encoded protein: CASRAGGEGDEQFF.

The CDR3 region has the DNA TGTGCCTGGAGTGTAGGGCAGCAGGAGACCCAGTACTTC. It yields the protein CAWSVGQQETQYF. This chain uses TRBV30 with TRBJ2-5; D is uncertain. This CDR3 is 13 amino acids long. The germline V gene has CDR1 GTSNPN and CDR2 SVGIG (reference sequence). With 0 bases removed from V and 5 bases from J, the gap between germline ends came to 10 bases.

This chain links TRBV9 with TRBJ2-3; 11 bases align to TRBD2. The germline gives CDR1 SGDLS, CDR2 YYNGEE. CDR3 size: 13 residues. With 4 bases clipped from V and 12 bases from J, the junction kept 7 bases outside the gene matches. CDR3 sequence: CASSPIAGGPQYF. CDR3 sequence (DNA): TGTGCCAGCAGCCCTATAGCGGGAGGGCCTCAGTATTTT.

The chain joins TRBV5-4 to TRBJ1-1; no clear D gene. The germline V gene encodes CDR1 SGHNT and CDR2 YYREEE (reference sequence). The CDR3 consists of 14 residues. Trimming removed 0 bases from V and 2 bases from J, with 8 bases in between. The CDR3 is CASSLVAVNTEAFF. For the CDR3, the DNA is TGTGCCAGCAGCTTGGTTGCCGTTAACACTGAAGCTTTCTTT.

The gene calls are TRBV19 and TRBJ2-3; 9 positions agree with TRBD1. The junction had 6 bases not matched to a gene; V was cut back by 5 bases and J by 6 bases. Germline V gene sequence: CDR1 LNHDA, CDR2 SQIVND (reference sequence). The CDR3 contains 14 residues. The CDR3 DNA follows: TGTGCCAGTAGTGTACAGGGGGCCTCGGATACGCAGTATTTT. It yields the protein CASSVQGASDTQYF.

The J gene is TRBJ2-5, the V gene TRBV7-2; D unresolved. Between the trimmed V and J ends, which lost 3 bases and 1 base, there was a span of 0 bases. This CDR3 spans 11 amino acids. Germline V gene sequence: CDR1 SGHTA, CDR2 FQGNSA. CDR3 DNA sequence: TGTGCCAGCAGCTTCCAAGAGACCCAGTACTTC. Encoded protein: CASSFQETQYF.

This clone came up once. This chain uses TRBV18 with TRBJ2-3; 8 bases map to TRBD1. The CDR3 is made up of 15 amino acids. J lost 6 bases, V lost 3 bases, and 8 bases had no gene match. CDR1 and CDR2 from the germline V gene are KGHSH and LQKENI. CDR3 DNA: TGTGCCAGCTCACCCCTTGGGACAGGAGGGGATACGCAGTATTTT. Translation gives CASSPLGTGGDTQYF.

This chain uses TRBV21-1 with TRBJ2-7; the table names TRBD2, a call not compared with the DNA. TRBV21-1 is recorded as a pseudogene. This CDR3 comprises 17 residues. The DNA of the CDR3 is TGTGCCAGCAGCAGGATGCCGGGAAATCTTCTAAGGTACGAGCAGTACTTC. Translation gives CASSRMPGNLLRYEQYF.

The rearrangement uses TRBV6-1 and TRBJ1-1; TRBD1 agrees at 7 bases. The CDR3 is made up of 17 amino acids. J gave up 1 base and V 0 bases, and 8 bases lay outside the gene matches. The germline V gene encodes CDR1 MNHNS and CDR2 SASEGT. The CDR3 is CASSEAGWGQRNTEAFF. CDR3 bases: TGTGCCAGCAGTGAAGCGGGGTGGGGACAGCGGAACACTGAAGCTTTCTTT.

The chain carries TRBV9 and TRBJ2-1; weak D call: TRBD2 (6 bases). Trimming left V 1 base short and J 1 base short, with 18 bases between. The germline gives CDR1 SGDLS, CDR2 YYNGEE. CDR3 length equals 18 residues. The chain's CDR3 is CASSVSLSGEGSYNEQFF. The CDR3 DNA reads TGTGCCAGCAGCGTATCCCTTTCGGGAGAGGGTTCCTACAATGAGCAGTTCTTC. The variable domain in full, with the rest retrieved from reference TRBV9 and TRBJ2-1, is DSGVTQTPKHLITATGQRVTLRCSPRSGDLSVYWYQQSLDQGLQFLIQYYNGEERAKGNILERFSAQQFPDLHSELNLSSLELGDSALYFCASSVSLSGEGSYNEQFFGPGTRLTVL.

The chain couples TRBV28 to TRBJ2-1; 9 nucleotides match TRBD1. This CDR3 is built from 14 residues. J was trimmed by 5 bases and V by 5 bases; bases with no gene match: 4. Germline CDR1 MDHEN, CDR2 SYDVKM. Here the CDR3 reads CASSGDRADNEQFF. CDR3 nucleotides: TGTGCCAGCAGTGGGGACAGGGCCGACAATGAGCAGTTCTTC.

V and J are TRBV13 and TRBJ2-1, with TRBD1 matching 8 bases. CDR3 size: 13 residues. Looked up from germline, CDR1 is PRHDT and CDR2 is FYEKMQ (reference sequence). The V gene end was trimmed by 5 bases and the J gene end by 4 bases; junction bases not matched to a gene: 1. CDR3 coding DNA: TGTGCCAGCAGCGGACAGGGATACAATGAGCAGTTCTTC. Protein product: CASSGQGYNEQFF.

The genes are TRBV4-3 and TRBJ2-1; 10 nucleotides line up with TRBD2. From germline, CDR1 is LGHNA and CDR2 YSLEER. The CDR3 consists of 14 residues. After removal of 0 bases from V and 12 bases from J, the junction contained 5 bases not matched to a gene. The CDR3 region has the DNA TGCGCCAGCAGCCAAGATGAGCGGGGGGGCCCGCAGTTCTTC. Translating gives CASSQDERGGPQFF.